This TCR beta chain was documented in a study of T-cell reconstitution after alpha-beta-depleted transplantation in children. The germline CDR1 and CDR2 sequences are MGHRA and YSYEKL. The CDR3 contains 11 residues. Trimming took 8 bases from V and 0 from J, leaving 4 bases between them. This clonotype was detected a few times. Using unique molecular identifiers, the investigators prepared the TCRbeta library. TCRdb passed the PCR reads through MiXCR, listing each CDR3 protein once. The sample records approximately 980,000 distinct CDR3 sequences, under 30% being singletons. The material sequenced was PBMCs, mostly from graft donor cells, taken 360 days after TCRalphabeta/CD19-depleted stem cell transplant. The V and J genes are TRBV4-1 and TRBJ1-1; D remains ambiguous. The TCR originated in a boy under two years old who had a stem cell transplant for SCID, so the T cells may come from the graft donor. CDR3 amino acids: CASAMNTEAFF. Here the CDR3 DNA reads TGCGCCAGCGCCATGAACACTGAAGCTTTCTTT.